This T cell receptor beta chain comes out of a study of shared clonotypes between healthy human individuals. Only Caucasian adults living in Nashville, Tennessee made up the donor group. The method was immunoSEQ multiplex PCR; TCRdb's version includes in-frame clones alone and lacks a portion of them. Of a few million clones listed, more than 80% are singletons. General study results and limits: The study sampled only blood, and tissue repertoires likely differ. The study's rarefaction showed incomplete sorted-subset sequencing despite large depth.

For this clone: Its antigen is still unknown.

The CDR3 loop spans 17 amino acids. Germline V gene data show CDR1 as SGHRS and CDR2 as YFSETQ. V was clipped by 3 bases and J by 5 bases; unmatched bases: 9. Sequencing used naive CD4+ T cells sorted from blood. Noted subset: CD45RA+ positively selected. The sequence was collected from a man in his late teens or twenties in good health. This chain connects TRBV5-1 to TRBJ2-1; TRBD2 aligns across 12 bases. The CDR3 sequence: CASSSLSSGRGNNEQFF. CDR3 in DNA: TGCGCCAGCAGCTCACTTTCTAGCGGGAGGGGTAACAATGAGCAGTTCTTC.